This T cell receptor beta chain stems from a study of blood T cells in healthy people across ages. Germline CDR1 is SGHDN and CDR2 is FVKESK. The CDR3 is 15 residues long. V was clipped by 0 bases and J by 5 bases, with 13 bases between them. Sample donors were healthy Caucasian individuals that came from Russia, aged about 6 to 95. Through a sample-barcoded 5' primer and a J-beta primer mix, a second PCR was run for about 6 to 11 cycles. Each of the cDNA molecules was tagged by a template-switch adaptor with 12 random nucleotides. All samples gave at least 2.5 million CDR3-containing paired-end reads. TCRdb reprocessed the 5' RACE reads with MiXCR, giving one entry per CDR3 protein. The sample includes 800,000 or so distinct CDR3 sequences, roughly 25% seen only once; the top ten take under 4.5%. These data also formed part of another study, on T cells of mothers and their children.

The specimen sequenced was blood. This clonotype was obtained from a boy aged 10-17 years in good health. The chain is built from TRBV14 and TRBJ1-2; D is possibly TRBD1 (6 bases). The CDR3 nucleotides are TGTGCCAGCAGCCAAGAATTTAGGGGGAATTATGGCTACACCTTC. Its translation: CASSQEFRGNYGYTF.